This T cell receptor beta chain was identified during a study of blood T cell repertoires in COVID-19 (dated by TCRdb to about 2020). With regard to the full study: Collaborator samples came from the United States, Italy and Spain and covered acute and convalescent phases of COVID-19. The prospective study material was composed of cDNA or gDNA derived from T cells, B-cell-depleted T cells, or PBMCs. The dataset comprised deeply sampled blood TCRbeta repertoires from subjects exposed to, actively infected with, or recovered from COVID-19. The repertoires were made available in a free public database intended to serve as a resource for research on the immune response to SARS-CoV-2. Samples were obtained from the ongoing ImmuneRACE study (first 160 participants) and from 1,254 subjects provided by 6 global collaborators. A de-identified subject ID, COVID-19 status, age in years and sex were almost always included in the sample metadata. Where available, HLA class I and class II types were taken from metadata supplied by the sample provider and were not determined by assay-based typing.

This clone has just a few counts. It lacks a known antigen. Base qualities were left out, and no much larger clone turns up one base away. TCRbeta CDR3 regions were amplified from genomic DNA using the immunoSEQ Assay, a bias-controlled multiplex PCR. As for the original processing: The number of nucleated cells in each sample was estimated from the amplification of reference gene primers within the assay. To quantify the absolute abundance of each unique TCRbeta CDR3 rearrangement, sequence reads were collapsed and filtered. Productive Simpson clonality was computed per sample as the square root of Simpson's diversity index over productive rearrangements. Sourced from immuneACCESS, this table was stored by TCRdb with only in-frame sequences that have V and J called. A share of the clones is absent; for the studies checked, an unresolved V gene accounts for under half, and the remainder has no known explanation. Clonal size and the V and J genes are those of that table, whereas D and trimming came from the DNA. The sample table contains hundreds of thousands of clones; only one count was recorded for about 89% of them. The ten largest clones take up roughly 8.6% of the sample.

Unmatched junction bases come to 14, with V trimmed by 6 bases and J by 9 bases. There are 15 amino acids in the CDR3, from cysteine to phenylalanine inclusive. The CDR3 DNA has 45 bases and is translated from base 1. CDR1 and CDR2 are read off the germline V gene as SQVTM and ANQGSEA. In the prospective study, participants were roughly 18 to 90 years old, resided in about two dozen geographic areas of the United States, and were enrolled through a virtual design. In the prospective study, participants were assigned to cohorts based on the clinical history participants reported in a screening survey and a study questionnaire. ImmuneRACE Cohort 3 recovered participants were defined by two consecutive negative NP/OP PCR tests, healthcare professional clearance, or symptom resolution. In the prospective study, mobile phlebotomists collected whole blood, serum and a nasopharyngeal or oropharyngeal swab from each participant. Participants in the prospective study had the option to provide additional blood draws and questionnaires over a roughly two-month period. Blood samples from the prospective study were shipped frozen or at room temperature prior to DNA extraction.

Results and caveats for the whole study, not just this receptor: The quantity of clinical and demographic metadata differed by source and by participant and was supplied without curation.

This chain is built from TRBV29-1 and TRBJ2-1, with 10 central nucleotides matching TRBD1. This clonotype was obtained from a man aged 40-49 years who had recovered from COVID-19. The sequenced material came from PBMCs or T cells enriched from blood (not recorded which). The CDR3 protein: CSVGSGTGDWSEQFF. The sequenced DNA is TGCAGCGTGGGTTCCGGGACAGGGGACTGGAGTGAGCAGTTCTTC.